The rows below give T cell receptor beta chains drawn from one sample of a study of early T cells in non-severe SARS-CoV-2 infection. A single record per CDR3 protein comes from TCRdb applying MiXCR to the 5' RACE reads. The sample carries 40,000 to 55,000 distinct CDR3 sequences, more than 10% recorded once. Sequencing input: whole blood. The origin of the receptors is an adult who was a healthcare worker with PCR-confirmed SARS-CoV-2 infection or an uninfected control (not recorded which). Each CDR3 is given with its conserved first and last residue. The D gene is left open where the match is weak. Size is omitted from some rows. Given values are once, few, many or a class for expanded clones.

v_gene: TRBV7-8; abundance: few; j_gene: TRBJ2-6; d_gene: NA; CDR3nt: TGTGCCAGCAGCTTCTCCCCTGGGGCCCAAGGGATTGGGGCCAACGTCCTGACTTTC; CDR3aa: CASSFSPGAQGIGANVLTF
v_gene: TRBV7-6; abundance: many; j_gene: TRBJ1-2; d_gene: NA; CDR3nt: TGTGCCAGCAGCTTCGGCCAAAACTATGGCTACACCTTC; CDR3aa: CASSFGQNYGYTF
v_gene: TRBV4-3; abundance: few; j_gene: TRBJ2-1; d_gene: NA; CDR3nt: TGCGCCAGCAGCCAAGACTACTTCAATGAGCAGTTCTTC; CDR3aa: CASSQDYFNEQFF
v_gene: TRBV6-5; abundance: many; j_gene: TRBJ1-6; d_gene: NA; CDR3nt: TGTGCCAGCAGTTACCGGAAAAGGACAGCTAATTCACCCCTCCACTTT; CDR3aa: CASSYRKRTANSPLHF
v_gene: TRBV29-1; abundance: NA; j_gene: TRBJ1-1; d_gene: NA; CDR3nt: TGCAGCGTTACCAGGGTTCGAGGCACTGAAGCTTTCTTT; CDR3aa: CSVTRVRGTEAFF
v_gene: TRBV29-1; abundance: many; j_gene: TRBJ2-1; d_gene: NA; CDR3nt: TGCAGCGTTGGTCCGGGGGAGCAGTTCTTC; CDR3aa: CSVGPGEQFF
v_gene: TRBV20-1; abundance: NA; j_gene: TRBJ2-3; d_gene: NA; CDR3nt: TGCAGTGCTAGAGATCTGCTAGCCAGGGGCACAGATACGCGGTATTTT; CDR3aa: CSARDLLARGTDTRYF
v_gene: TRBV29-1; abundance: NA; j_gene: TRBJ2-5; d_gene: NA; CDR3nt: TGCAGCGTTGACAGGGGCGGAGAGACCCAGTACTTC; CDR3aa: CSVDRGGETQYF
v_gene: TRBV7-3; abundance: NA; j_gene: TRBJ1-1; d_gene: NA; CDR3nt: TGTGCCAGCAGCCCGGGGGGTTTGAGGACTGAAGCTTTCTTT; CDR3aa: CASSPGGLRTEAFF
v_gene: TRBV12-3/TRBV12-4; abundance: many; j_gene: TRBJ2-3; d_gene: NA; CDR3nt: TGTGCCAGCAGTTTATGGCAGAGCACAGATACGCAGTATTTT; CDR3aa: CASSLWQSTDTQYF
v_gene: TRBV28; abundance: few; j_gene: TRBJ1-2; d_gene: TRBD1; CDR3nt: TGTGCCAGCAGCCTACAGGGGGCTAATGGCTACACCTTC; CDR3aa: CASSLQGANGYTF
v_gene: TRBV18; abundance: NA; j_gene: TRBJ2-7; d_gene: TRBD1; CDR3nt: TGTGCCAGCTCACTTGTAGGACAGGGTGGAGGCTACGAGCAGTACTTC; CDR3aa: CASSLVGQGGGYEQYF
v_gene: TRBV4-2; abundance: few; j_gene: TRBJ2-3; d_gene: NA; CDR3nt: TGTGCCAGCAGCCAAGATAGAGATACGCAGTATTTT; CDR3aa: CASSQDRDTQYF
v_gene: TRBV5-4; abundance: NA; j_gene: TRBJ2-2; d_gene: NA; CDR3nt: TGTGCCAGCAGCGACTACGGCCCCGGGGAGCTGTTTTTT; CDR3aa: CASSDYGPGELFF
v_gene: TRBV5-1; abundance: many; j_gene: TRBJ1-1; d_gene: NA; CDR3nt: TGCGCCAGCAGCTTGGCAGGGTACACTGAAGCTTTCTTT; CDR3aa: CASSLAGYTEAFF
v_gene: TRBV20-1; abundance: many; j_gene: TRBJ2-1; d_gene: NA; CDR3nt: TGCAGTGCTAGGGCGGCGGGTGAGCAGTTCTTC; CDR3aa: CSARAAGEQFF
v_gene: TRBV19; abundance: many; j_gene: TRBJ1-5; d_gene: NA; CDR3nt: TGTGCCAGTAGTCAACAGGCGAGCCAGCCCCAGCATTTT; CDR3aa: CASSQQASQPQHF
v_gene: TRBV6-2/TRBV6-3; abundance: NA; j_gene: TRBJ2-7; d_gene: NA; CDR3nt: TGTGCCAGCAGTTACTCACGGCCGGGACCCTACGAGCAGTACTTC; CDR3aa: CASSYSRPGPYEQYF
v_gene: TRBV6-2/TRBV6-3; abundance: NA; j_gene: TRBJ2-2; d_gene: NA; CDR3nt: TGTGCCAGCCTCATGCAGAACACCGGGGAGCTGTTTTTT; CDR3aa: CASLMQNTGELFF
v_gene: TRBV29-1; abundance: NA; j_gene: TRBJ2-3; d_gene: NA; CDR3nt: TGCAGCGTTGTGGGGGCTAAGAGCACGGATACGCAGTATTTT; CDR3aa: CSVVGAKSTDTQYF
v_gene: TRBV7-2; abundance: NA; j_gene: TRBJ2-7; d_gene: TRBD2; CDR3nt: TGTGCCAGCAGCTGGATAGCGGGAGGCTCCTACGAGCAGTACTTC; CDR3aa: CASSWIAGGSYEQYF
v_gene: TRBV5-4; abundance: NA; j_gene: TRBJ1-1; d_gene: NA; CDR3nt: TGTGCCAGCAGCTTCCGGGAGTGGGACCGAGGGGCTTTCTTT; CDR3aa: CASSFREWDRGAFF
v_gene: TRBV6-2/TRBV6-3; abundance: many; j_gene: TRBJ2-1; d_gene: NA; CDR3nt: TGTGCCAGCAGTTACGTGATGGGTACAGGAAGTATGAATGAGCAGTTCTTC; CDR3aa: CASSYVMGTGSMNEQFF
v_gene: TRBV7-2; abundance: NA; j_gene: TRBJ1-4; d_gene: NA; CDR3nt: TGTGCCAGCAGCTTATCAGGAGAGGATGAAAAACTGTTTTTT; CDR3aa: CASSLSGEDEKLFF
v_gene: TRBV2; abundance: few; j_gene: TRBJ2-1; d_gene: TRBD2; CDR3nt: TGTGCCAGCGGGGGGGGTGGAGACAATGAGCAGTTCTTC; CDR3aa: CASGGGGDNEQFF
v_gene: TRBV5-1; abundance: NA; j_gene: TRBJ2-3; d_gene: TRBD1; CDR3nt: TGCGCCAGCAGCTTGGATCCGGACAGGCGCACAGATACGCAGTATTTT; CDR3aa: CASSLDPDRRTDTQYF
v_gene: TRBV6-1; abundance: many; j_gene: TRBJ2-7; d_gene: NA; CDR3nt: TGTGCCAGCAGTGAATGGCCCAGCTCCTACGAGCAGTACTTC; CDR3aa: CASSEWPSSYEQYF
v_gene: TRBV28; abundance: NA; j_gene: TRBJ2-4; d_gene: NA; CDR3nt: TGTACCAGCAGTGAACAGGGTTCGGTCAAAAACATTCAGTACTTC; CDR3aa: CTSSEQGSVKNIQYF
v_gene: TRBV3-1; abundance: many; j_gene: TRBJ1-3; d_gene: NA; CDR3nt: TGTGCCAGCAGCCAAGAGGTGGCACAGGGAGACACCATATATTTT; CDR3aa: CASSQEVAQGDTIYF
v_gene: TRBV4-2; abundance: many; j_gene: TRBJ2-5; d_gene: TRBD1; CDR3nt: TGTGCCAGCAGCCAAGATCGACAGGGGAGGGAGACCCAGTACTTC; CDR3aa: CASSQDRQGRETQYF
v_gene: TRBV5-4; abundance: few; j_gene: TRBJ2-3; d_gene: NA; CDR3nt: TGTGCCAGCAGCTTGGAACGGGGCCTCACCACAGATACGCAGTATTTT; CDR3aa: CASSLERGLTTDTQYF
v_gene: TRBV7-3; abundance: many; j_gene: TRBJ2-1; d_gene: NA; CDR3nt: TGTGCCAGCAGAAGCGCCTTGGGGAGCCATGAGCAGTTCTTC; CDR3aa: CASRSALGSHEQFF
v_gene: TRBV29-1; abundance: few; j_gene: TRBJ2-7; d_gene: NA; CDR3nt: TGCAGCGGCCTAGGGGTGTACGAGCAGTACTTC; CDR3aa: CSGLGVYEQYF
v_gene: TRBV20-1; abundance: NA; j_gene: TRBJ2-7; d_gene: TRBD1; CDR3nt: TGCAGTGCTAGAGCTGACAGGGACCCCTACGAGCAGTACTTC; CDR3aa: CSARADRDPYEQYF
v_gene: TRBV6-1; abundance: many; j_gene: TRBJ1-6; d_gene: NA; CDR3nt: TGTGCCAGCAGAAAGCCGATAGATAATTCACCCCTCCACTTT; CDR3aa: CASRKPIDNSPLHF
v_gene: TRBV7-2; abundance: many; j_gene: TRBJ2-1; d_gene: TRBD2; CDR3nt: TGTGCCAGCAGCTTACGGGCCGGGACTACCAATGAGCAGTTCTTC; CDR3aa: CASSLRAGTTNEQFF
v_gene: TRBV29-1; abundance: few; j_gene: TRBJ1-1; d_gene: NA; CDR3nt: TGCAGCGTTGACAGGGGTGCAGGCGGGGCTTTCTTT; CDR3aa: CSVDRGAGGAFF
v_gene: TRBV7-2; abundance: medium-sized; j_gene: TRBJ2-2; d_gene: NA; CDR3nt: TGTGCCAGCAGCTTAGGACCGGCTCCCCCCGGGGAGCTGTTTTTT; CDR3aa: CASSLGPAPPGELFF
v_gene: TRBV27; abundance: NA; j_gene: TRBJ2-1; d_gene: NA; CDR3nt: TGTGCCAGCAGTTTGGGCCAATGGGTCAATGAGCAGTTCTTC; CDR3aa: CASSLGQWVNEQFF
v_gene: TRBV4-1; abundance: NA; j_gene: TRBJ2-5; d_gene: NA; CDR3nt: TGCGCCAGCAGTCCTTCTCAAGAGACCCAGTACTTC; CDR3aa: CASSPSQETQYF
v_gene: TRBV20-1; abundance: few; j_gene: TRBJ1-2; d_gene: NA; CDR3nt: TGCAGTGCCGCAGGGTACTATGGCTACACCTTC; CDR3aa: CSAAGYYGYTF
v_gene: TRBV20-1; abundance: NA; j_gene: TRBJ2-3; d_gene: NA; CDR3nt: TGCAGTGCTAGAGATCGGGTAGCGGCCACAGATACGCAGTATTTT; CDR3aa: CSARDRVAATDTQYF
v_gene: TRBV6-2/TRBV6-3; abundance: few; j_gene: TRBJ2-3; d_gene: NA; CDR3nt: TGTGCCAGCGGTCTGGAGGGATGGGATACGCAGTATTTT; CDR3aa: CASGLEGWDTQYF
v_gene: TRBV30; abundance: many; j_gene: TRBJ2-7; d_gene: NA; CDR3nt: TGTGCCTGGAGTAGACAGCAGGCGGGGGTAGGGGGCGAGCAGTACTTC; CDR3aa: CAWSRQQAGVGGEQYF
v_gene: TRBV29-1; abundance: many; j_gene: TRBJ2-5; d_gene: TRBD2; CDR3nt: TGCAGCGTGAAGGGCATCCGCGGGACTAGTGAAGAGACCCAGTACTTC; CDR3aa: CSVKGIRGTSEETQYF
v_gene: TRBV2; abundance: NA; j_gene: TRBJ2-3; d_gene: TRBD2; CDR3nt: TGTGCCAGCAGTGAGGTGGCTAGCGGGTTCCTGGATACGCAGTATTTT; CDR3aa: CASSEVASGFLDTQYF
v_gene: TRBV6-1; abundance: NA; j_gene: TRBJ2-1; d_gene: NA; CDR3nt: TGTGCCAGCAGTGAAGATACAGAGGCCTACAATGAGCAGTTCTTC; CDR3aa: CASSEDTEAYNEQFF
v_gene: TRBV7-8; abundance: few; j_gene: TRBJ1-6; d_gene: NA; CDR3nt: TGTGCCAGCAGCTTACACGGCCTAGGGAGCTCCTATAATTCACCCCTCCACTTT; CDR3aa: CASSLHGLGSSYNSPLHF